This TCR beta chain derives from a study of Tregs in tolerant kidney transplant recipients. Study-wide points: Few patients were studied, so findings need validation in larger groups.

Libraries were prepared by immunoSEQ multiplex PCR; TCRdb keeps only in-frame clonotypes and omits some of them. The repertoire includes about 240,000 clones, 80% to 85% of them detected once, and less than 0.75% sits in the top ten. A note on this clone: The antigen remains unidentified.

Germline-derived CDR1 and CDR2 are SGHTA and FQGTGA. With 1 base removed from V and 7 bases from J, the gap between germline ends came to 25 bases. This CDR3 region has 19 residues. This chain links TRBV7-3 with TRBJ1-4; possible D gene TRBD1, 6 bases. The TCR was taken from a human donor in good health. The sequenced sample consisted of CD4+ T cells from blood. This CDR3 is CASSLKGGGRAGTTEKLFF. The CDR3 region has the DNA TGTGCCAGCAGCTTAAAGGGGGGTGGACGTGCCGGAACCACTGAAAAACTGTTTTTT.